Listed below are T cell receptor beta chains from one sample, sequenced in a study of T cell responses to AZD1222 COVID-19 vaccine. Sequencing used immunoSEQ multiplex PCR; TCRdb keeps in-frame clones, though not all of them. The repertoire holds under 95,000 clones, with roughly nine tenths as singletons. The input for sequencing was peripheral blood, taken on day 0 of AZD1222 vaccination. These receptors originate from an adult in good health. The conserved cysteine and the conserved F or W are not part of the CDR3 here.

V	J	CDR3
TRBV28	TRBJ1-1	ASSLRASNRFTEAF
TRBV11-2	TRBJ2-3	ASSLGTRRSSLGVDTQY
TRBV6-1	TRBJ1-1	ASSEAHWAPEAF
TRBV24-1	TRBJ1-5	ATSDSRQGGNQPQH
TRBV18	TRBJ2-3	ASSLGLITDTQY
TRBV18	TRBJ1-2	ASSSGGLYGYT
TRBV30	TRBJ2-7	AWRGTPRYEQY
TRBV7-8	TRBJ1-5	ASSLVGGGNQPQH
TRBV28	TRBJ1-5	ASSRWQPQH
TRBV7-3	TRBJ2-5	ASSSTSGGEQTQY
TRBV6-1	TRBJ2-3	ASSDPAGSTDTQY
TRBV27	TRBJ2-1	ASSFQGHEQF
TRBV5-1	TRBJ2-3	ASRKIETGTDTQY
TRBV7-8	TRBJ2-5	ASTETGSQETQY
TRBV7-6	TRBJ1-2	ASSLDEGGYYGYT
TRBV20-1	TRBJ2-1	SARLDNEQF
TRBV6-5	TRBJ2-7	ASSYSGGSSYEQY
TRBV5-6	TRBJ1-5	ASRSRGTQQPQH
TRBV29-1	TRBJ1-1	SGGRLNTEAF
TRBV3-1/TRBV3-2	TRBJ1-1	ASSSAGGTEAF
TRBV27	TRBJ2-2	ASSRRTGETGELF
TRBV6-5	TRBJ1-1	ASSYHSNTEAF
TRBV2	TRBJ1-5	ASRGTGSSNQPQH
TRBV19	TRBJ1-1	ASTKRRGDTEAF
TRBV7-2	TRBJ2-3	ASSPGGTGRHTQY
TRBV28	TRBJ2-1	ASSSPSSGVRGEQF
TRBV28	TRBJ1-4	ASSAPGGVGDEKLF
TRBV4-2	TRBJ1-1	ASSQDEGSQNTEAF
TRBV19	TRBJ1-1	ASSILGTGETEAF
TRBV2	TRBJ1-6	ASSAQGASPLH
TRBV6-5	TRBJ2-1	ASSSSGQGLREQF
TRBV18	TRBJ2-1	ASSPLGQDNEQF
TRBV2	TRBJ1-2	ASSEFPSTGGSGYT
TRBV29-1	TRBJ2-7	SDDRVAGDRYEQY
TRBV21-1	TRBJ1-5	ASPLREQPQH
TRBV29-1	TRBJ1-2	SVEEPGWSYGYT
TRBV5-8	TRBJ1-5	ASSPFRNQPQH
TRBV24-1	TRBJ1-4	ATSDAQGPNEKLF
TRBV9	TRBJ2-1	ASSLRTEKNEQF
TRBV5-6	TRBJ2-2	ASSRLDGELF
TRBV27	TRBJ1-5	ASRRDGGFQPQH
TRBV5-1	TRBJ2-7	ASSIRLAGGSTYEQY
TRBV6-5	TRBJ2-7	ASSYFRGRGGEQY
TRBV7-9	TRBJ1-4	ASSPQPDEKLF
TRBV9	TRBJ2-7	ASSLTTKSYEQY
TRBV15	TRBJ2-7	ATSRVKGYEQY
TRBV5-1	TRBJ2-7	ASSLSGTVLPYEQY
TRBV10-3	TRBJ2-7	AISGTRTGSTYEQY
TRBV11-2	TRBJ1-3	ASSLYRVGNTIY
TRBV7-9	TRBJ2-7	ASSQAGLEQY
TRBV5-1	TRBJ1-1	ASSPQGGNTEAF
TRBV7-3	TRBJ1-1	ASSLKTGGNTEAF
TRBV3-1/TRBV3-2	TRBJ2-7	ASSQSGSYEQY
TRBV3-1/TRBV3-2	TRBJ1-4	ASSPRTDNEKLF
TRBV5-1	TRBJ1-6	ASSLGGSPLH